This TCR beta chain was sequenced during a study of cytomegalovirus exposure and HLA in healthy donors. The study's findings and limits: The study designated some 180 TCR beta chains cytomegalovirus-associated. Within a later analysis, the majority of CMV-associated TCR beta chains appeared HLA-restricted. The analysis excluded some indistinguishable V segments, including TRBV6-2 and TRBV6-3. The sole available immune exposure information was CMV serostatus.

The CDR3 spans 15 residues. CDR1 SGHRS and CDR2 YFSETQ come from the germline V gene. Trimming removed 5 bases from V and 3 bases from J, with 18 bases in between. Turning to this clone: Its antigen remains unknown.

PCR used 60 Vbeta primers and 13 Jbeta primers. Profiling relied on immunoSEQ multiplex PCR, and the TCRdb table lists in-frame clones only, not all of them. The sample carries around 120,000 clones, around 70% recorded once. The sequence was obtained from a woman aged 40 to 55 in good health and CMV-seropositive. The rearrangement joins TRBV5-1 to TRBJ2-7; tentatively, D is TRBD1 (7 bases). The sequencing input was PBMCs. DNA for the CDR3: TGCGCCAGCAGTAGTCAGGGGGGCGGTCACTACGAGCAGTACTTC. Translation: CASSSQGGGHYEQYF.